The clone carrying this T cell receptor beta chain occurred many times. The antigen is unknown. Given a much more abundant clone one base away, this may be a read error. The sample holds other DNA sequences that translate to the same CDR3. The germline V and J ends were trimmed by 3 bases and 13 bases, with 10 bases remaining between them. CDR3 length: 11 residues. CDR1 is MDHEN, CDR2 SYDVKM, per germline. TCRdb re-clonotyped the PCR reads through MiXCR. Of about 19,000 clones listed, 20% to 30% were seen once; the top ten hold roughly 3.5%. These data are taken from a study of metastatic and nonmetastatic thyroid tumors. Patients underwent thyroid surgery, and none had received any treatment before it. General observations from the study: Reported TCR beta diversity, measured in blood and tumor, was significantly higher for malignant thyroid tumors than for benign nodules.

The sequence came from a male donor with papillary thyroid cancer or a benign thyroid nodule (not recorded which). Some clones in this sample may be carry-over from other donors' samples. Material: blood. This rearrangement joins TRBV28 to TRBJ2-1; D not certain. The CDR3 here is CASSFIGEQFF. CDR3 nucleotide sequence: TGTGCCAGCAGTTTTATCGGTGAACAGTTCTTC.